A single sample gave rise to the 23 T cell receptor beta chains below, sequenced in a study of T cell clonotyping in hematopoietic cell transplantation. Only in-frame clones appear in the TCRdb table, and some are missing; sequencing was by immunoSEQ multiplex PCR. The table has 25,000 to 35,000 clones, around 70% seen once. Time point noted: recipient sample about 28 days before transplant, after cytoreduction. Here the sequenced sample was peripheral blood mononuclear cells, taken before stem cell transplant. These TCRs come from a man over 45 with myelodysplastic syndrome. Some clones in this sample may be carry-over from other donors' samples.

This sequence joins TRBV28 and TRBJ2-3; no reliable D call. This CDR3 spans 15 amino acids. Germline CDR1 is MDHEN and CDR2 is SYDVKM. Between the trimmed V and J ends, which lost 2 bases and 3 bases, there was a span of 12 bases. CDR3 protein: CASSLEISGTDTQYF. The DNA of the CDR3 is TGTGCCAGCAGTTTAGAAATCTCCGGAACAGATACGCAGTATTTT.

The V and J genes are TRBV25-1 and TRBJ2-7; D remains ambiguous. V lost 2 bases to trimming and J lost 3 bases, with 8 bases between them. From germline, CDR1 is MGHDK and CDR2 SYGVNS. This CDR3 comprises 13 residues. The CDR3 spells CASSENLYYEQYF. The CDR3 region has the DNA TGTGCCAGCAGTGAAAACCTGTACTACGAGCAGTACTTC.

This clone has a handful of counts. The rearrangement uses TRBV30 and TRBJ1-2; maybe TRBD1 (5 bases). Per germline, CDR1 GTSNPN and CDR2 SVGIG (reference sequence). The CDR3 contains 14 residues. The V end lost 8 bases, the J end lost 3 bases, and 19 bases lay between the germline ends. The DNA of the CDR3 is TGTGCCGGGTACACAGGCCCTGGGGACTATGGCTACACCTTC. This translates into CAGYTGPGDYGYTF.

This clone showed up just once. This sequence joins TRBV6-5 and TRBJ2-4; 8 bases fit TRBD1. This CDR3 contains 14 residues. Germline V lookup: CDR1 MNHEY, CDR2 SVGAGI. The J segment lost 6 bases and the V segment lost 6 bases, leaving 7 bases of the junction unmatched. CDR3 in amino acids: CASRMDRVVNIQYF. The CDR3 bases are TGTGCCAGCAGGATGGACAGGGTAGTAAACATTCAGTACTTC.

This rearrangement joins TRBV7-2 to TRBJ1-5; 7 bases align to TRBD1. Unmatched junction bases numbered 7, after V lost 1 base and J lost 4 bases. The CDR3 covers 16 residues. Germline V gene sequence: CDR1 SGHTA, CDR2 FQGNSA. CDR3 bases: TGTGCCAGCAGCTTAGTTACAGGGGTAGTGAATCAGCCCCAGCATTTT. This encodes CASSLVTGVVNQPQHF. Variable domain in full (rest from reference TRBV7-2 and TRBJ1-5): GAGVSQSPSNKVTEKGKDVELRCDPISGHTALYWYRQSLGQGLEFLIYFQGNSAPDKSGLPSDRFSAERTGGSVSTLTIQRTQQEDSAVYLCASSLVTGVVNQPQHFGDGTRLSIL.

This rearrangement joins TRBV6-5 to TRBJ2-7; TRBD2 matches at 7 bases. CDR1 is MNHEY and CDR2 is SVGAGI in the germline V gene. There are 15 residues in the CDR3. With 7 bases clipped from V and 0 bases from J, the junction kept 9 bases outside the gene matches. The chain's CDR3 is CASKYRGVTSYEQYF. For the CDR3, the DNA is TGTGCCAGCAAATACCGGGGGGTGACCTCCTACGAGCAGTACTTC.

The chain uses TRBV30 and TRBJ1-1, with 8 bases fitting TRBD1. V trimming: 3 bases; J trimming: 4 bases; junction bases outside the gene matches: 13. The germline V gene encodes CDR1 GTSNPN and CDR2 SVGIG (reference sequence). The CDR3 sequence is 16 residues long. The CDR3 loop reads CAWSDGQGVWGTEAFF. CDR3 bases: TGTGCCTGGAGCGATGGACAGGGAGTTTGGGGCACTGAAGCTTTCTTT.

This chain connects TRBV25-1 to TRBJ1-1; maybe TRBD1 (5 bases). The CDR3 extends over 13 amino acids. V lost 6 bases and J lost 4, with 12 bases in between. In germline, CDR1 is MGHDK, CDR2 SYGVNS. In DNA form, the CDR3 reads TGTGCCAGCAGGGGACCCCCGAGCACTGAAGCTTTCTTT. Residues: CASRGPPSTEAFF.

The V call is TRBV5-6, the J call TRBJ1-6; D unresolved. Trimming took off 0 bases at V and 8 bases at J, with 12 bases between the two ends. CDR1 and CDR2 (germline): SGHDT, YYEEEE. The CDR3 runs 15 residues. In DNA form, the CDR3 reads TGTGCCAGCAGCTTGGGGGCAGAGCCATATTCACCCCTCCACTTT. Its translation is CASSLGAEPYSPLHF.

The chain links TRBV30 to TRBJ1-1, with D perhaps TRBD1 (6 bases). V was cut by 2 bases and J by 0 bases, with 10 bases left in between. This CDR3 contains 14 residues. Germline assignment: CDR1 GTSNPN and CDR2 SVGIG (reference sequence). CDR3 nucleotides: TGTGCCTGGAGTAGGACAGTGATGAACACTGAAGCTTTCTTT. It translates to CAWSRTVMNTEAFF.

V is TRBV6-5 and J is TRBJ2-7, with D unclear. V was trimmed by 0 bases and J by 2 bases, leaving 14 bases between them. Germline V gene data show CDR1 as MNHEY and CDR2 as SVGAGI. The CDR3 loop spans 16 amino acids. Here the CDR3 reads CASSYSSADKPYEQYF. CDR3 DNA sequence: TGTGCCAGCAGTTACTCGTCAGCAGACAAGCCCTACGAGCAGTACTTC.

The V gene is TRBV5-1, the J gene TRBJ1-1; a weak D match, TRBD1 (6 bases). This CDR3 contains 13 residues. V was trimmed by 2 bases and J by 4 bases, leaving 9 bases between them. Germline V gene sequence: CDR1 SGHRS, CDR2 YFSETQ. The CDR3 sequence: CASSFRGGTEAFF. CDR3 sequence (DNA): TGCGCCAGCAGCTTCCGAGGGGGCACTGAAGCTTTCTTT.

This rearrangement joins TRBV4-2 to TRBJ2-1, with TRBD2 matching 14 bases. CDR1 is LGHNA and CDR2 is YNFKEQ in the germline V gene. The ends lost 0 bases at V and 1 base at J; junction bases unmatched: 2. The CDR3 contains 18 residues. CDR3 sequence reads: CASSQEGLAGGSYNEQFF. The CDR3 DNA sequence: TGTGCCAGCAGCCAAGAAGGACTAGCGGGGGGTTCCTACAATGAGCAGTTCTTC.

The chain has TRBV6-5 and TRBJ2-1, with 10 bases lining up with TRBD1. From germline, CDR1 is MNHEY and CDR2 SVGAGI. V was clipped by 6 bases and J by 9 bases; unmatched bases: 5. This CDR3 has 13 residues. CDR3 in amino acids: CASSRTGGIEQFF. The CDR3 nucleotides are TGTGCCAGCAGCCGGACAGGGGGGATTGAGCAGTTCTTC.

This chain uses TRBV7-8 with TRBJ1-1; a weak D match, TRBD1 (5 bases). Germline CDR1 and CDR2: SGHVS and FQNEAQ. This CDR3 is built from 14 residues. The V and J ends lost 4 bases and 9 bases respectively, with 18 bases between them. CDR3 in amino acids: CASSSLVGESQAFF. In nucleotides, the CDR3 is TGTGCCAGCAGCTCGTTGGTGGGGGAATCCCAAGCTTTCTTT.

The chain joins TRBV25-1 to TRBJ1-2; the match to TRBD1 covers 7 bases. The CDR3 contains 13 residues. V gave up 9 bases and J gave up 4 bases; unmatched junction bases: 8. CDR1 is MGHDK, CDR2 SYGVNS, per germline. In DNA form, the CDR3 reads TGTGCCAGTCAACGACAGGGTATCTATGGCTACACCTTC. It codes for CASQRQGIYGYTF.

This chain joins TRBV25-1 and TRBJ1-1; D may be TRBD1 (6 bases). Germline assignment: CDR1 MGHDK and CDR2 SYGVNS. The CDR3 contains 14 residues. Trimming pared 8 bases from V and 3 bases from J, leaving 16 bases between. The DNA for the CDR3 is TGTGCCAGCTCTAGAGACAGGCCCTACACTGAAGCTTTCTTT. This encodes CASSRDRPYTEAFF.

The CDR3 sequence: CASLEGGTGVTGANVLTF. Written as DNA, the CDR3 is TGTGCCAGCCTAGAGGGTGGGACAGGAGTTACTGGGGCCAACGTCCTGACTTTC. V and J are TRBV28 and TRBJ2-6; 8 nucleotides align to TRBD1. Germline V gene sequence: CDR1 MDHEN, CDR2 SYDVKM. The CDR3 is 18 residues long. The ends lost 8 bases at V and 2 bases at J; junction bases unmatched: 14.

This clone was observed once. The chain couples TRBV5-1 to TRBJ2-2; unclear D gene. The V end lost 0 bases, the J end lost 3 bases, and 9 bases lay between the germline ends. Germline-derived CDR1 and CDR2 are SGHRS and YFSETQ. This CDR3 region has 15 residues. As DNA, the CDR3 is TGCGCCAGCAGCTTGGGCCCCTTCGACACCGGGGAGCTGTTTTTT. Its protein is CASSLGPFDTGELFF.

The rearrangement uses TRBV6-5 and TRBJ2-7, with D tentatively TRBD1 (6 bases). The CDR3 loop spans 15 amino acids. V dropped 0 bases and J dropped 3 bases, with 12 bases sitting between them. CDR1 is MNHEY, CDR2 SVGAGI, per germline. CDR3 nucleotides: TGTGCCAGCAGTTACTCCGGACAGAGATTCTACGAGCAGTACTTC. It yields the protein CASSYSGQRFYEQYF.

V usage is TRBV30 and J usage is TRBJ2-5; 12 nucleotides agree with TRBD2. This CDR3 is 15 amino acids long. Trimming cost V 0 bases and J 4 bases; bases outside gene matches: 3. Germline values: CDR1 GTSNPN, CDR2 SVGIG (reference sequence). For the CDR3, the DNA is TGTGCCTGGAGTGTCTCTAGCGGGGGGGCAGAGACCCAGTACTTC. Translated: CAWSVSSGGAETQYF.

V usage is TRBV25-1 and J usage is TRBJ1-1; D ambiguous. Between the trimmed V and J ends, which lost 5 bases and 0 bases, there was a span of 13 bases. CDR1 is MGHDK and CDR2 is SYGVNS in the germline V gene. The CDR3 extends over 15 amino acids. CDR3 sequence: CASSPTGLVNTEAFF. CDR3 nucleotides: TGTGCCAGCAGTCCTACGGGCCTCGTGAACACTGAAGCTTTCTTT. The variable domain in full, completed from reference TRBV25-1 and TRBJ1-1, reads EADIYQTPRYLVIGTGKKITLECSQTMGHDKMYWYQQDPGMELHLIHYSYGVNSTEKGDLSSESTVSRIRTEHFPLTLESARPSHTSQYLCASSPTGLVNTEAFFGQGTRLTVV.

This clone was observed a handful of times. V is TRBV25-1 and J is TRBJ1-2, with TRBD1 as a possible D gene (5 bases). CDR1 and CDR2 (germline): MGHDK, SYGVNS. Trimming removed 5 bases from V and 5 bases from J, with 12 bases in between. The CDR3 consists of 13 residues. DNA of the CDR3: TGTGCCAGCAGTCTGACAGAGTCATATGGCTACACCTTC. Its translation: CASSLTESYGYTF.